These 10 T cell receptor beta chains were sequenced from one sample in a study of blood T cell repertoires in COVID-19. The protocol was immunoSEQ multiplex PCR, while the TCRdb copy is restricted to in-frame clones and leaves out a portion. In the table there are about 190,000 clones, 90% of which are singletons. The sequencing sample was made of peripheral blood. Receptor source: a man aged 50 or older with acute or convalescent COVID-19.

The chain recombines TRBV19 with TRBJ1-1, with 9 bases identical to TRBD1. The CDR3 has 16 amino acids. V lost 6 bases and J lost 0; bases outside the gene matches: 8. CDR1 and CDR2 (germline): LNHDA, SQIVND (reference sequence). CDR3 sequence (DNA): TGTGCCAGTAGCCCTTGGGGACAGGGCCTGAACACTGAAGCTTTCTTT. Translated: CASSPWGQGLNTEAFF.

This clone was observed a handful of times. V is TRBV24-1 and J is TRBJ2-3; 13 bases align to TRBD2. The CDR3 length is 17 residues. V shed 3 bases, J shed 1 base, and the junction held 3 bases outside the gene matches. Germline assignment: CDR1 KGHDR and CDR2 SFDVKD. The CDR3 bases are TGTGCCACCAGTGATCCTACTAGCGGGGGGGGCACAGATACGCAGTATTTT. Translation: CATSDPTSGGGTDTQYF.

The J gene is TRBJ1-1, the V gene TRBV29-1, with 7 bases that match TRBD1. V shed 0 bases, J shed 4 bases, and the junction held 2 bases outside the gene matches. This CDR3 contains 13 residues. Germline V gene sequence: CDR1 SQVTM, CDR2 ANQGSEA. The CDR3 region is CSVEEGDSTEAFF. For the CDR3, the DNA is TGCAGCGTTGAAGAGGGGGACAGCACTGAAGCTTTCTTT. Drawing the rest from reference TRBV29-1 and TRBJ1-1, the complete variable domain is SAVISQKPSRDICQRGTSLTIQCQVDSQVTMMFWYRQQPGQSLTLIATANQGSEATYESGFVIDKFPISRPNLTFSTLTVSNMSPEDSSIYLCSVEEGDSTEAFFGQGTRLTVV.

This chain connects TRBV4-2 to TRBJ1-2; D is perhaps TRBD1 (6 bases). Trimming stripped 1 base from V and 4 bases from J, with 16 bases between. The CDR3 covers 16 residues. CDR1 and CDR2 (germline): LGHNA, YNFKEQ. Here the CDR3 reads CASSQGAGAGIYGYTF. The CDR3 nucleotides read TGTGCCAGCAGCCAAGGTGCAGGGGCTGGTATCTATGGCTACACCTTC.

V and J are TRBV6-2 or TRBV6-3 and TRBJ1-6; 10 bases are shared with TRBD1. The V gene's germline CDR1 is MNHEY and CDR2 SVGEGT. Losses at the gene ends were 5 bases for V and 14 bases for J; bases not matched to a gene: 12. The CDR3 sequence is 15 residues long. CDR3 sequence: CASSRRDRGGISLHF. In DNA, the CDR3 is TGTGCCAGCAGTCGCCGGGACAGGGGAGGAATATCCCTCCACTTT.

This chain connects TRBV21-1 to TRBJ2-7; TRBD2, the table's D call, was not compared with the DNA. TRBV21-1 corresponds to a pseudogene. CDR3 length: 15 residues. The CDR3 sequence is CASGERGAGSYEQYV. The CDR3 region has the DNA TGTGCCAGCGGGGAGCGGGGGGCCGGTTCCTACGAGCAGTACGTC.

The CDR3 sequence is CASYQTGGIGELFF. CDR3 DNA: TGTGCCAGCTACCAGACAGGGGGCATCGGGGAGCTGTTTTTT. This chain uses TRBV5-8 with TRBJ2-2; 10 bases match TRBD1. With V trimmed by 7 bases and J by 7 bases, 7 bases remained unmatched. Germline lookup yields CDR1 SGHTS and CDR2 YDEGEE. The CDR3 has 14 amino acids.

This CDR3 is CASRSSYNSPLHF. In DNA form, the CDR3 reads TGTGCCAGCAGGAGCTCCTATAATTCACCCCTCCACTTT. This rearrangement joins TRBV6-6 to TRBJ1-6; D remains ambiguous. The CDR3 contains 13 residues. Germline values: CDR1 MNHNY, CDR2 SVGAGI (reference sequence). Deletions cut 6 bases from V and 0 bases from J, with 3 bases between.

V is TRBV7-9 and J is TRBJ2-3, with TRBD1 matching 8 bases. V was clipped by 5 bases and J by 7 bases; unmatched bases: 5. Germline V gives CDR1 SEHNR, CDR2 FQNEAQ (reference sequence). The CDR3 consists of 13 residues. This chain's CDR3 is CASSPRGLYTQYF. CDR3 sequence (DNA): TGTGCCAGCAGCCCCAGGGGGCTTTATACGCAGTATTTT. Filled out from reference TRBV7-9 and TRBJ2-3, the complete variable domain reads DTGVSQNPRHKITKRGQNVTFRCDPISEHNRLYWYRQTLGQGPEFLTYFQNEAQLEKSRLLSDRFSAERPKGSFSTLEIQRTEQGDSAMYLCASSPRGLYTQYFGPGTRLTVL.

The chain recombines TRBV9 with TRBJ2-7; maybe TRBD2 (6 bases). CDR3 length: 16 residues. Trimming cost V 4 bases and J 0 bases, with 17 bases left between them. Germline CDR1 SGDLS, CDR2 YYNGEE. The CDR3 nucleotides read TGTGCCAGCAGCCCAGGTGGGGGGTGGAGCTCCTACGAGCAGTACTTC. Translated: CASSPGGGWSSYEQYF.